The 25 T cell receptor beta chains given below trace back to one sample, sequenced in a study of cytomegalovirus exposure and HLA in healthy donors (dated by TCRdb to 2017 to 2019). Receptor libraries were prepared by the immunoSEQ multiplex PCR assay. For the multiplex PCR, a mixture combining 60 forward primers for TCR Vbeta segments and 13 reverse primers for TCR Jbeta segments was used. TCRdb mirrors the immuneACCESS table, restricted to in-frame sequences. Some clones are absent from its copies; in checked studies, under half trace to an unresolved V gene, and the reason for the others is unknown. The sample profile shows roughly 90,000 clones; 80% of them were found once. The top ten clonotypes cover about 7.3% of the sample. Sequenced material: PBMCs. These receptors were collected from a man aged 30 to 45 in good health and CMV-seronegative.

This clone has a single count. This chain joins TRBV4-1 and TRBJ2-3; 12 bases agree with TRBD1. J lost 2 bases, V lost 0 bases, and 3 bases had no gene match. Per the germline V gene, CDR1 is MGHRA and CDR2 is YSYEKL. This CDR3 is 17 amino acids long. CDR3 amino acids: CASSQDGTGGPTDTQYF. In nucleotides, the CDR3 is TGCGCCAGCAGCCAAGACGGGACAGGGGGCCCCACAGATACGCAGTATTTT.

This chain joins TRBV6-4 and TRBJ2-2; 8 bases agree with TRBD1. The germline V gene encodes CDR1 MRHNA and CDR2 SNTAGT. Trimming took 6 bases from V and 6 from J; bases not matched to a gene: 9. This CDR3 has 15 residues. This CDR3 reads CASRPVLTGAGELFF. Here the CDR3 DNA reads TGTGCCAGCAGGCCAGTCCTGACAGGGGCCGGGGAGCTGTTTTTT.

The chain is built from TRBV5-4 and TRBJ1-1; D unclear. Germline CDR1 reads SGHNT; CDR2 reads YYREEE (reference sequence). The CDR3 consists of 14 residues. Between the trimmed V and J ends, which lost 1 base and 0 bases, there was a span of 7 bases. The CDR3 here is CASSLTAVNTEAFF. The CDR3 nucleotides are TGTGCCAGCAGCTTGACGGCGGTGAACACTGAAGCTTTCTTT. Supplemented by reference TRBV5-4 and TRBJ1-1, the full variable domain reads ETGVTQSPTHLIKTRGQQVTLRCSSQSGHNTVSWYQQALGQGPQFIFQYYREEENGRGNFPPRFSGLQFPNYSSELNVNALELDDSALYLCASSLTAVNTEAFFGQGTRLTVV.

This chain links TRBV21-1 with TRBJ2-2; the D call in the table, TRBD2, was not verified against the DNA. TRBV21-1 is given as a pseudogene. The CDR3 is made up of 22 amino acids. The chain's CDR3 is CASSKGNTSGRVVYPNTGELFF. The CDR3 DNA sequence: TGTGCCAGCAGCAAAGGGAATACTAGCGGGAGAGTTGTTTATCCGAACACCGGGGAGCTGTTTTTT.

The chain has TRBV28 and TRBJ1-2; perhaps TRBD1 as D (5 bases). Germline loops: CDR1 MDHEN, CDR2 SYDVKM. V was shortened by 7 bases and J by 5 bases, with 11 bases between the two germline ends. This CDR3 is 12 amino acids long. CDR3 nucleotide sequence: TGTGCCAGCAAAATTTCAGGGTATGGCTACACCTTC. Translated, it gives CASKISGYGYTF.

Regarding this clone: Other DNA sequences within the sample encode an identical CDR3. The chain carries TRBV30 and TRBJ2-2; TRBD2 is a possible D gene (6 bases). V lost 5 bases to trimming and J lost 3 bases, with 16 bases between them. CDR1 and CDR2 from the germline V gene are GTSNPN and SVGIG (reference sequence). CDR3 length: 15 residues. For the CDR3, the DNA is TGTGCCTGGGCCCATGGGGAGGCGGACACCGGGGAGCTGTTTTTT. Translation gives CAWAHGEADTGELFF.

This clone has only a few counts. V gene TRBV5-4 combines with J gene TRBJ1-4; 8 bases align to TRBD1. This CDR3 contains 13 residues. With 9 bases clipped from V and 6 bases from J, the junction kept 7 bases outside the gene matches. CDR1 and CDR2 (germline): SGHNT, YYREEE (reference sequence). CDR3 protein: CATTDRVDEKLFF. The CDR3 nucleotides read TGTGCCACTACGGACAGGGTCGATGAAAAACTGTTTTTT.

This chain uses TRBV5-1 with TRBJ1-5, with 8 bases that match TRBD1. Germline V gene sequence: CDR1 SGHRS, CDR2 YFSETQ. The CDR3 consists of 15 residues. V lost 0 bases to trimming and J lost 5 bases; unmatched junction nucleotides: 4. CDR3 sequence (DNA): TGCGCCAGCAGCTTGGGGGCAGGGGGCGATCAGCCCCAGCATTTT. It encodes CASSLGAGGDQPQHF.

This clone was seen just once. The V call is TRBV7-9, the J call TRBJ2-2, with D maybe TRBD2 (5 bases). The CDR3 consists of 13 residues. V dropped 1 base and J dropped 7 bases, with 7 bases sitting between them. Germline V gene lookup returns CDR1 SEHNR and CDR2 FQNEAQ (reference sequence). CDR3 DNA: TGTGCCAGCAGCTTAGAGGCGGGCGGGGAGCTGTTTTTT. Translating gives CASSLEAGGELFF.

The chain couples TRBV28 to TRBJ2-7; D uncertain. The V and J ends lost 7 bases and 6 bases respectively, with 10 bases between them. CDR3 size: 11 residues. CDR1 and CDR2 from the germline V gene are MDHEN and SYDVKM. The CDR3 region has the DNA TGTGCCAGCATCCAAACCGGCGAGCAGTACTTC. Amino acid sequence: CASIQTGEQYF.

This rearrangement joins TRBV27 to TRBJ1-2; the D gene is possibly TRBD1 (6 bases). Trimming cost V 0 bases and J 6 bases, with 11 bases left between them. Germline CDR1 reads MNHEY; CDR2 reads SMNVEV (reference sequence). This CDR3 spans 14 amino acids. CDR3 sequence reads: CASSLSSGADGYTF. Here the CDR3 DNA reads TGTGCCAGCAGTTTATCGTCAGGGGCGGATGGCTACACCTTC.

This clone has a single count. The chain is built from TRBV30 and TRBJ1-1; tentatively, D is TRBD1 (5 bases). Looked up from germline, CDR1 is GTSNPN and CDR2 is SVGIG (reference sequence). The CDR3 is made up of 11 amino acids. The V gene lost 5 bases and the J gene lost 1 base, with 5 bases spanning the gap. The CDR3 sequence: CAWGANTEAFF. The CDR3 DNA sequence: TGTGCCTGGGGGGCGAACACTGAAGCTTTCTTT.

The chain joins TRBV9 to TRBJ2-2, with 10 positions matching TRBD2. CDR1 and CDR2 (germline): SGDLS, YYNGEE. V dropped 3 bases and J dropped 6; count of bases not matched to a gene: 14. CDR3 length: 18 amino acids. This CDR3 is CASSAPRGASGSPGELFF. Written as DNA, the CDR3 is TGTGCCAGCAGCGCCCCGAGGGGGGCTAGCGGGAGTCCCGGGGAGCTGTTTTTT.

This chain uses TRBV30 with TRBJ1-2, with D possibly being TRBD1 (6 bases). V lost 4 bases to trimming and J lost 11 bases, with 14 bases between them. The CDR3 has 11 amino acids. Looked up from germline, CDR1 is GTSNPN and CDR2 is SVGIG (reference sequence). The CDR3 DNA reads TGTGCCTGGACTGTAACAGGGTTGTACACCTTC. It codes for CAWTVTGLYTF.

The chain links TRBV30 to TRBJ1-1; D uncertain. CDR3 size: 13 residues. Trimming left V 2 bases short and J 0 bases short, with 7 bases between. Germline V lookup: CDR1 GTSNPN, CDR2 SVGIG (reference sequence). CDR3 DNA sequence: TGTGCCTGGAGTCAAGCCATGAACACTGAAGCTTTCTTT. It encodes CAWSQAMNTEAFF. Filled out from reference TRBV30 and TRBJ1-1, the complete variable domain reads SQTIHQWPATLVQPVGSPLSLECTVEGTSNPNLYWYRQAAGRGLQLLFYSVGIGQISSEVPQNLSASRPQDRQFILSSKKLLLSDSGFYLCAWSQAMNTEAFFGQGTRLTVV.

The rearrangement links TRBV11-2 to TRBJ1-1, with D unclear. This CDR3 spans 11 amino acids. Germline CDR1 is SGHAT and CDR2 is FQNNGV. Deletions cut 2 bases from V and 4 bases from J, with 2 bases between. The CDR3 nucleotides are TGTGCCAGCAGCTTACTCACTGAAGCTTTCTTT. This gives the protein CASSLLTEAFF.

The chain employs TRBV30 and TRBJ2-7; D may be TRBD2 (6 bases). Trimming removed 5 bases from V and 1 base from J, with 18 bases in between. The germline CDR1 and CDR2 sequences are GTSNPN and SVGIG (reference sequence). CDR3 size: 15 residues. CDR3 in amino acids: CAWGDFREYSYEQYF. The CDR3 region has the DNA TGTGCCTGGGGGGACTTCCGGGAGTATTCCTACGAGCAGTACTTC.

This clone was seen once. The chain carries TRBV6-5 and TRBJ1-1, with 9 bases aligning to TRBD1. Per the germline V gene, CDR1 is MNHEY and CDR2 is SVGAGI. J was trimmed by 5 bases and V by 2 bases; bases with no gene match: 3. The CDR3 contains 14 residues. This chain's CDR3 is CASSYNRGQTEAFF. CDR3 bases: TGTGCCAGCAGTTACAACAGGGGGCAAACTGAAGCTTTCTTT.

V and J are TRBV12-5 and TRBJ1-1; TRBD1 agrees at 10 bases. Germline V gives CDR1 LGHNT, CDR2 FRNRAP. The V and J ends lost 4 bases and 1 base, in that order; junction bases with no gene match: 0. The CDR3 totals 14 residues. CDR3 bases: TGTGCTAGTGGTTGGGACAGGGGGAACACTGAAGCTTTCTTT. It encodes CASGWDRGNTEAFF.

The table lists this clone with a few counts. The chain couples TRBV10-2 to TRBJ2-2, with 11 bases matching TRBD2. Per germline, CDR1 WSHSY and CDR2 SAAADI. V lost 7 bases and J lost 0; bases outside the gene matches: 4. The CDR3 runs 16 residues. CDR3 sequence: CASTSSGRPNTGELFF. CDR3 DNA sequence: TGCGCCAGCACCTCTAGCGGGAGGCCGAACACCGGGGAGCTGTTTTTT.

J is TRBJ1-3 and V is TRBV7-9; no definite D call. The CDR3 totals 13 residues. The V end lost 3 bases, the J end lost 4 bases, and 7 bases lay between the germline ends. Germline V gives CDR1 SEHNR, CDR2 FQNEAQ (reference sequence). The CDR3 DNA follows: TGTGCCAGCAGCTTTGCGGCGGGAAACACCATATATTTT. This codes for CASSFAAGNTIYF.

Turning to this clone: The sample holds other DNA sequences that translate to the same CDR3. The chain recombines TRBV18 with TRBJ1-1; the D is unclear. The germline V gene encodes CDR1 KGHSH and CDR2 LQKENI. The CDR3 extends over 12 amino acids. V was shortened by 3 bases and J by 4 bases, with 6 bases between the two germline ends. CDR3 nucleotide sequence: TGTGCCAGCTCACCTTCGGGCACTGAAGCTTTCTTT. Protein sequence: CASSPSGTEAFF.

The rearrangement links TRBV4-3 to TRBJ1-2; D unclear. This CDR3 has 15 residues. Trimming took 0 bases from V and 6 from J, leaving 14 bases between them. The germline CDR1 and CDR2 sequences are LGHNA and YSLEER. CDR3 sequence (DNA): TGCGCCAGCAGCCAAGATAGCGGGTTTAGGAATGGCTACACCTTC. It encodes CASSQDSGFRNGYTF.

There are a few counts of this clone. The V call is TRBV6-1, the J call TRBJ1-1, with unresolved D. The CDR3 sequence is 13 residues long. Germline lookup yields CDR1 MNHNS and CDR2 SASEGT. Trimming took off 5 bases at V and 4 bases at J, with 11 bases between the two ends. The CDR3 bases are TGTGCCAGCAGTCCTCAGGAAACCACTGAAGCTTTCTTT. This gives the protein CASSPQETTEAFF.

The chain links TRBV2 to TRBJ2-2; possibly TRBD1 for D (6 bases). Germline V gene lookup returns CDR1 SNHLY and CDR2 FYNNEI. The CDR3 contains 14 residues. Deletions cut 0 bases from V and 6 bases from J, with 8 bases between. The CDR3 sequence: CASSEAWTAGELFF. CDR3 DNA: TGTGCCAGCAGTGAAGCGTGGACAGCCGGGGAGCTGTTTTTT. The full variable domain, in which reference TRBV2 and TRBJ2-2 provide the parts outside the CDR3, is EPEVTQTPSHQVTQMGQEVILRCVPISNHLYFYWYRQILGQKVEFLVSFYNNEISEKSEIFDDQFSVERPDGSNFTLKIRSTKLEDSAMYFCASSEAWTAGELFFGEGSRLTVL.